This T cell receptor (beta chain) stems from a study of identical twins. Study results and caveats: The models systematically underestimated how much out-of-frame TCR alpha was shared in monozygotic twins.

To note about this clonotype: Its antigen is unknown.

TCRdb reprocessed the 5' RACE reads with MiXCR, giving one entry per CDR3 protein. The data contain some 1,600,000 distinct CDR3 sequences, roughly a third of them seen just once; the ten biggest clones take up 0.25% to 0.3%. The CDR3 runs 17 residues. Germline values: CDR1 SGHTA, CDR2 FQGNSA. Sequencing was performed on cord blood. The TCR sequence derives from a newborn girl in good health. The chain links TRBV7-2 to TRBJ2-1, with D perhaps TRBD2 (5 bases). The DNA end lines up better with TRBJ2-7; the J call may be wrong. The CDR3 bases are TGTGCCAGCAGCTTAGTAGCGATCCAGCGGTCCTACAATGAGCAGTACTTC. Translation: CASSLVAIQRSYNEQYF.